Listed below are T cell receptor beta chains from one sample, sequenced in a study of cytomegalovirus exposure and HLA in healthy donors. Method: immunoSEQ multiplex PCR; TCRdb's copy keeps in-frame clones and lacks some. The data hold 140,000 to 150,000 clones, with over 90% observed a single time. The sequencing sample was made of PBMCs. The receptors were gathered from a man between 18 and 35 years old in good health and CMV-seropositive. Both conserved end residues are part of each CDR3. Fields, in order: V gene, J gene, clone size, D gene, CDR3 DNA, CDR3 protein. D genes are given only for firm matches. Only some rows state a clone size, as once, few, many or a class for expanded clones.

TRBV6-4,TRBJ1-5,.,TRBD1,TGTGCCAGCAGTGACTCCCGGACAGGGGACGGTAGCAATCAGCCCCAGCATTTT,CASSDSRTGDGSNQPQHF
TRBV9,TRBJ2-1,.,TRBD2,TGTGCCAGCAGCCCCGGACTGACCGGGACTAGCAACAATGAGCAGTTCTTC,CASSPGLTGTSNNEQFF
TRBV5-1,TRBJ2-5,.,TRBD2,TGCGCCAGCAGCCGAGAGCGGGGAGCTTCTGAGACCCAGTACTTC,CASSRERGASETQYF
TRBV6-5,TRBJ1-2,.,.,TGTGCCAGCAGTTATCTAGGCGCTAACTATGGCTACACCTTC,CASSYLGANYGYTF
TRBV29-1,TRBJ2-2,once,.,TGCAGCGTTGTGACTAGGCTTTCTGGGGAGCTGTTTTTT,CSVVTRLSGELFF
TRBV5-1,TRBJ2-4,once,.,TGCGCCAGCAGCTTAAGGGGGAGCAGCAACATTCAGTACTTC,CASSLRGSSNIQYF
TRBV10-3,TRBJ2-3,.,.,TGTGCCATCAGTGAGTCGACAATAGGCAGGGGTGGCACAGATACGCAGTATTTT,CAISESTIGRGGTDTQYF
TRBV27,TRBJ2-3,.,.,TGTGCCAGCAGTTCCCGGGATCAGCATTCAGATACGCAGTATTTT,CASSSRDQHSDTQYF
TRBV11-1,TRBJ2-7,once,TRBD1,TGTGCCAGCAGCCGACTAAGAGGGGGCTTCAACGAGCAGTACTTC,CASSRLRGGFNEQYF
TRBV25-1,TRBJ2-1,.,.,TGTGCCAGCAGTGATGCGAAGGGCCCGGGAAATGAGCAGTTCTTC,CASSDAKGPGNEQFF
TRBV18,TRBJ2-1,.,.,TGTGCCAGCTCACTCCACCCCGAGGGGGAGGGTGAGCAGTTCTTC,CASSLHPEGEGEQFF
TRBV6-1,TRBJ2-5,.,.,TGTGCCAGCAGTGAATGGACAGACCCTAGGTGGGAGACCCAGTACTTC,CASSEWTDPRWETQYF
TRBV2,TRBJ2-1,.,.,TGTGCCAGCAGTTCCGGTTCCTACAATGAGCAGTTCTTC,CASSSGSYNEQFF
TRBV18,TRBJ2-5,once,.,TGTGCCAGCTCACCGGGCAATTGGGAGACCCAGTACTTC,CASSPGNWETQYF
TRBV28,TRBJ2-1,.,TRBD2,TGTGCCAGCAGTGCTATAGCGGGGAGCTCCTACAATGAGCAGTTCTTC,CASSAIAGSSYNEQFF
TRBV5-1,TRBJ2-3,.,TRBD2,TGCGCCAGCAGTAGCGGGATAGTTCCTGGGGGAGATACGCAGTATTTT,CASSSGIVPGGDTQYF
TRBV5-1,TRBJ2-1,.,TRBD2,TGCGCCAGCAGCTCGACTAGCGGGAGGGTCGATGAGCAGTTCTTC,CASSSTSGRVDEQFF
TRBV10-3,TRBJ2-2,.,TRBD1,TGTGCCATCAGTCCCGGACAGGAGAACACCGGGGAGCTGTTTTTT,CAISPGQENTGELFF
TRBV25-1,TRBJ2-5,.,TRBD1,TGTGCCAGCAGTGAGTCCTCCGGGACAGGGGATGAGACCCAGTACTTC,CASSESSGTGDETQYF
TRBV5-4,TRBJ2-7,.,.,TGTGCCAGCAGCTTCGCTCCAAGCGGAGCTTTCTCCTACGAGCAGTACTTC,CASSFAPSGAFSYEQYF
TRBV19,TRBJ2-7,.,TRBD1,TGTGCCAGTAGTAAGACAGGGGCCCACGAGCAGTACTTC,CASSKTGAHEQYF
TRBV4-2,TRBJ2-2,.,TRBD1,TGTGCCAGCAGCCAGCTACTAGGGACAGGTGGTAGGTCCGGGGAGCTGTTTTTT,CASSQLLGTGGRSGELFF
TRBV7-8,TRBJ2-5,.,.,TGTGCCAGCAGCCGAGCCAAGGAGGAGACCCAGTACTTC,CASSRAKEETQYF